One and the same sample provided the 27 T cell receptor beta chains below, sequenced in a study of CD8 T cells in ankylosing spondylitis. Findings and caveats of the study: A motif in TCR beta, a set of 8 or 9 highly homologous variants, appeared characteristic of ankylosing spondylitis blood.

TCRdb used MiXCR to reprocess the 5' RACE reads, holding one entry per CDR3 protein. The sample yields fewer than 400,000 distinct CDR3 sequences, about a fifth seen once. Antigens of these TCRs are unknown. The sequencing input was blood, either unsorted or a sorted T cell fraction (not recorded which). These receptors originate from a male donor with ankylosing spondylitis.

This clonotype was seen only a few times. V gene TRBV18 combines with J gene TRBJ2-1, with D perhaps matching TRBD2 (6 bases). The CDR3 contains 15 residues. The germline V gene has CDR1 KGHSH and CDR2 LQKENI. Trimming pared 0 bases from V and 4 bases from J, leaving 10 bases between. CDR3 residues: CASSPPLAKYNEQFF. CDR3 sequence (DNA): TGTGCCAGCTCACCACCCCTAGCGAAGTACAATGAGCAGTTCTTC.

Only a few counts were recorded for this clonotype. This chain uses TRBV5-1 with TRBJ1-1; D may be TRBD1 (6 bases). This CDR3 has 15 amino acids. The ends were cut back, 2 bases at V and 2 bases at J, with 13 bases in the middle. The V gene's germline CDR1 is SGHRS and CDR2 YFSETQ. CDR3 sequence (DNA): TGCGCCAGCAGCTTTGTAGGCAGGGGAAACACTGAAGCTTTCTTT. Its protein product is CASSFVGRGNTEAFF.

The V and J genes are TRBV5-1 and TRBJ2-1; possibly TRBD1 or TRBD2 for D (5 bases each). The CDR3 totals 16 residues. Germline V gene lookup returns CDR1 SGHRS and CDR2 YFSETQ. V was trimmed by 0 bases and J by 1 base, leaving 11 bases between them. CDR3 DNA sequence: TGCGCCAGCAGCTTGGAGAGGGGAGTATCCTACAATGAGCAGTTCTTC. It codes for CASSLERGVSYNEQFF.

V is TRBV29-1 and J is TRBJ1-2; tentative D call: TRBD1 (6 bases). The CDR3 length is 14 residues. In germline, CDR1 is SQVTM, CDR2 ANQGSEA. V dropped 4 bases and J dropped 4 bases, with 16 bases sitting between them. The CDR3 region is CSVGVTGASYGYTF. CDR3 in DNA: TGCAGCGTTGGTGTGACGGGGGCGAGCTATGGCTACACCTTC.

This clonotype was counted only a few times. This chain connects TRBV29-1 to TRBJ2-6; D might be TRBD2 (6 bases). CDR1 and CDR2 from the germline V gene are SQVTM and ANQGSEA. Trimming shortened V by 4 bases and J by 3 bases, and 16 bases separated the two germline ends. This CDR3 has 16 residues. The CDR3 protein is CSVGNTWGGGANVLTF. CDR3 sequence (DNA): TGCAGCGTTGGGAACACATGGGGAGGTGGGGCCAACGTCCTGACTTTC. Full variable domain (outside the CDR3, taken from reference TRBV29-1 and TRBJ2-6): SAVISQKPSRDICQRGTSLTIQCQVDSQVTMMFWYRQQPGQSLTLIATANQGSEATYESGFVIDKFPISRPNLTFSTLTVSNMSPEDSSIYLCSVGNTWGGGANVLTFGAGSRLTVL.

The table lists this clonotype with many counts. The chain's CDR3 is CASRPRMTFQETQYF. For the CDR3, the DNA is TGCGCCAGCAGACCCCGAATGACTTTCCAAGAGACCCAGTACTTC. The chain is built from TRBV5-1 and TRBJ2-5, with D unresolved. Trimming took 5 bases from V and 1 from J, leaving 15 bases between them. Germline V gives CDR1 SGHRS, CDR2 YFSETQ. This CDR3 is built from 15 residues.

This clonotype was seen only a few times. The chain's CDR3 is CSVQDLYEQYF. CDR3 DNA: TGCAGCGTTCAGGATCTCTACGAGCAGTACTTC. The chain carries TRBV29-1 and TRBJ2-7; D uncertain. CDR1 is SQVTM and CDR2 is ANQGSEA in the germline V gene. The CDR3 runs 11 residues. V lost 5 bases and J lost 3, with 8 bases in between.

This chain uses TRBV2 with TRBJ2-7; 10 bases align to TRBD1. From germline, CDR1 is SNHLY and CDR2 FYNNEI. The CDR3 is 12 amino acids. Trimming at V came to 11 bases and at J to 6 bases, leaving 7 bases not matched to a gene. Written as DNA, the CDR3 is TGTGCCTGCCGGGACAGGGGTCCCGAGCAGTACTTC. The encoded protein is CACRDRGPEQYF.

The rearrangement links TRBV6-5 to TRBJ2-5, with 7 bases matching TRBD1. V was pared by 0 bases and J by 4 bases, with 2 bases of the junction left unmatched. Germline CDR1 MNHEY, CDR2 SVGAGI. The CDR3 length is 14 residues. In nucleotides, the CDR3 is TGTGCCAGCAGTTACTCGACAGGGCGAGAGACCCAGTACTTC. Translated, it gives CASSYSTGRETQYF.

The table lists this clonotype with a few counts. The V gene is TRBV25-1, the J gene TRBJ2-3; D unresolved. The ends were cut back, 4 bases at V and 10 bases at J, with 9 bases in the middle. Germline V CDR1 and CDR2: MGHDK, SYGVNS. The CDR3 is made up of 11 amino acids. The CDR3 here is CASSAMSAQYF. CDR3 in DNA: TGTGCCAGCAGTGCTATGTCTGCGCAGTATTTT.

This clonotype was seen more than once but under ten times. The chain employs TRBV12-5 and TRBJ2-1; a possible D gene is TRBD1 (5 bases). Trimming took 4 bases from V and 4 from J, leaving 11 bases between them. Germline V gene sequence: CDR1 LGHNT, CDR2 FRNRAP. The CDR3 covers 14 residues. The CDR3, as DNA: TGTGCTAGTGGTTCGTCCTCAGGGTACAATGAGCAGTTCTTC. As protein: CASGSSSGYNEQFF.

This clonotype was observed at least ten times. V is TRBV20-1 and J is TRBJ2-7; possibly TRBD1 for D (6 bases). Trimming pared 1 base from V and 1 base from J, leaving 11 bases between. In germline, CDR1 is DFQATT, CDR2 SNEGSKA (reference sequence). The CDR3 consists of 14 residues. The CDR3 bases are TGCAGTGCTAGAGCCCCGGGACATTCCTACGAGCAGTACTTC. Its translation is CSARAPGHSYEQYF.

This chain connects TRBV5-1 to TRBJ2-1, with 8 bases aligning to TRBD2. The junction had 10 bases not matched to a gene; V was cut back by 8 bases and J by 0 bases. The CDR3 consists of 16 residues. Germline-derived CDR1 and CDR2 are SGHRS and YFSETQ. CDR3 DNA: TGCGCCAGTAAGGCGATAGCGGGAAGCTCCTACAATGAGCAGTTCTTC. Its protein product is CASKAIAGSSYNEQFF.

This clonotype showed up just a few times. V usage is TRBV7-2 and J usage is TRBJ2-2, with TRBD2 matching over 9 bases. Germline trimming cut 2 bases from V and 1 base from J; bases unmatched to any gene: 2. CDR1 and CDR2 (germline): SGHTA, FQGNSA. CDR3 length: 16 residues. The CDR3 spells CASSLPSGMNTGELFF. CDR3 bases: TGTGCCAGCAGCTTACCTAGCGGGATGAACACCGGGGAGCTGTTTTTT.

With regard to this clonotype: A read error is likely, as this CDR3 ends without the conserved phenylalanine or tryptophan. CDR3 amino acids: CASSFGGNQPQHL. The CDR3, as DNA: TGTGCCAGCAGCTTCGGGGGCAATCAGCCCCAGCATCTT. The chain uses TRBV7-9 and TRBJ1-5, with unresolved D. The CDR3 extends over 13 amino acids. V was clipped by 3 bases and J by 2 bases, with 5 bases between them. CDR1 is SEHNR, CDR2 FQNEAQ, per germline (reference sequence).

In its sample, this clonotype was seen a few times. The rearrangement links TRBV5-1 to TRBJ2-7; TRBD2 aligns across 10 bases. The CDR3 extends over 16 amino acids. Germline CDR1 is SGHRS and CDR2 is YFSETQ. J gave up 1 base and V 2 bases, and 6 bases lay outside the gene matches. As DNA, the CDR3 is TGCGCCAGCAGCTTACTAGCGGGGATGGGGTCCTACGAGCAGTACTTC. This translates into CASSLLAGMGSYEQYF. The variable domain in full, completed from reference TRBV5-1 and TRBJ2-7, reads KAGVTQTPRYLIKTRGQQVTLSCSPISGHRSVSWYQQTPGQGLQFLFEYFSETQRNKGNFPGRFSGRQFSNSRSEMNVSTLELGDSALYLCASSLLAGMGSYEQYFGPGTRLTVT.

The CDR3 coding sequence is TGTGCCAGCTCACCCCGGGACACCCTTTACAATGAGCAGTTCTTC. This gives the protein CASSPRDTLYNEQFF. The gene calls are TRBV18 and TRBJ2-1; D may be TRBD1 (6 bases). This CDR3 has 15 amino acids. V lost 3 bases, J lost 4 bases, and 13 bases lay in between. Germline V lookup: CDR1 KGHSH, CDR2 LQKENI.

This clonotype was counted a few times. The chain is built from TRBV7-3 and TRBJ2-1; no clear D gene. There are 14 residues in the CDR3. The V gene's germline CDR1 is SGHTA and CDR2 FQGTGA. V was shortened by 5 bases and J by 6 bases, with 14 bases between the two germline ends. In nucleotides, the CDR3 is TGTGCCAGCAGCGTTGAGTGGTCTTCCAATGAGCAGTTCTTC. Translated, it gives CASSVEWSSNEQFF.

This clonotype was observed a few times. The rearrangement links TRBV6-1 to TRBJ1-4, with no clear D. CDR3 length: 15 amino acids. V gave up 7 bases and J gave up 4 bases, with 16 bases separating them. CDR1 MNHNS and CDR2 SASEGT come from the germline V gene. CDR3 in DNA: TGTGCCAGCACCAGACAAGCACGGAATAATGAAAAACTGTTTTTT. This codes for CASTRQARNNEKLFF.

The rearrangement links TRBV5-1 to TRBJ1-1, with a possible D match to TRBD1 (6 bases). The CDR3 consists of 15 residues. Germline assignment: CDR1 SGHRS and CDR2 YFSETQ. Trimming left V 4 bases short and J 5 bases short, with 18 bases between. Here the CDR3 DNA reads TGCGCCAGCAGCCCATACAGGGACGTATCTACTGAAGCTTTCTTT. Amino acids: CASSPYRDVSTEAFF.

This clonotype appeared a few times. The V gene is TRBV5-1, the J gene TRBJ1-2, with 11 bases fitting TRBD1. The germline CDR1 and CDR2 sequences are SGHRS and YFSETQ. Unmatched junction bases numbered 8, after V lost 5 bases and J lost 8 bases. This CDR3 has 14 amino acids. In nucleotides, the CDR3 is TGCGCCAGCAGAGGATTGGACAGGGGGCTAGGCTACACCTTC. Amino acids: CASRGLDRGLGYTF.

This clonotype came up many times. The rearrangement links TRBV29-1 to TRBJ1-5, with a tentative D call TRBD1 (5 bases). CDR1 and CDR2 (germline): SQVTM, ANQGSEA. Trimming left V 4 bases short and J 6 bases short, with 13 bases between. The CDR3 sequence is 13 residues long. The CDR3 DNA reads TGCAGCGTTGTGGGGGATGTCGGTCAGCCCCAGCATTTT. Its protein product is CSVVGDVGQPQHF.

This chain joins TRBV5-1 and TRBJ2-1; 9 bases are a match to TRBD2. V lost 3 bases to trimming and J lost 9 bases; unmatched junction nucleotides: 4. The CDR3 is 13 residues long. In germline, CDR1 is SGHRS, CDR2 YFSETQ. The CDR3 sequence: CASSWTSEAEQFF. In DNA, the CDR3 is TGCGCCAGCAGCTGGACTAGCGAGGCTGAGCAGTTCTTC.

This clonotype was observed many times. This chain links TRBV20-1 with TRBJ2-1; D is uncertain. The germline gives CDR1 DFQATT, CDR2 SNEGSKA (reference sequence). The CDR3 has 14 amino acids. V gave up 3 bases and J gave up 4 bases, with 13 bases separating them. CDR3 in DNA: TGCAGTGCTAGTCGTTTCGGGCCATACAATGAGCAGTTCTTC. The encoded protein is CSASRFGPYNEQFF.

The chain combines TRBV7-6 with TRBJ2-3; D might be TRBD1 (5 bases). This CDR3 is 13 amino acids long. Germline V gives CDR1 SGHVS, CDR2 FNYEAQ. V gave up 0 bases and J gave up 10 bases, with 11 bases separating them. CDR3 amino acids: CASSLARGRAQYF. In DNA form, the CDR3 reads TGTGCCAGCAGCTTAGCTCGCGGCAGGGCGCAGTATTTT.

This clonotype was seen repeatedly, ten times or more. Sequence at one end of the junction differs from germline and may be a read error. This chain uses TRBV6-5 with TRBJ2-3, with 9 bases fitting TRBD2. In germline, CDR1 is MNHEY, CDR2 SVGAGI. The CDR3 length is 14 residues. As DNA, the CDR3 is TGTGCCAGCAGTTACGGGACTAGCAAAGATACGCAGTATTTT. Translating it yields CASSYGTSKDTQYF.

The CDR3 is CASSRGQGKKETQYF. In DNA, the CDR3 is TGTGCCAGCAGCCGCGGACAGGGAAAGAAGGAGACCCAGTACTTC. The chain joins TRBV7-3 to TRBJ2-5; 8 bases line up with TRBD1. Germline CDR1 SGHTA, CDR2 FQGTGA. The trim removed 5 bases at V and 5 bases at J, leaving 10 bases unmatched. The CDR3 loop spans 15 amino acids.